These T cell receptor beta chains were read from a single sample in a study of regulatory and conventional T cells in RAG deficiency. Generated by immunoSEQ multiplex PCR, the TCRdb table keeps only in-frame clones and is missing some. The table shows under 30,000 clones, with 75% to 95% occurring only once. Separately, the same data were catalogued under a study of regulatory T cells.

Sequencing used Tregs sorted from blood. Receptors originate from a human donor in good health. Each CDR3 is given with its conserved first and last residue. The D gene is left open where the match is weak. Clone size, where shown, is once, few, many, or a class for clones that have expanded.

v_gene: TRBV5-1
abundance: .
d_gene: TRBD2
j_gene: TRBJ2-1
CDR3nt: TGCGCCAGCAGCTCCGGATCGGGGGGGCAGTTCTTC
CDR3aa: CASSSGSGGQFF

v_gene: TRBV19
abundance: .
d_gene: .
j_gene: TRBJ2-7
CDR3nt: TGTGCCAGTACCGGGACGTTTACCTACGAGCAGTACTTC
CDR3aa: CASTGTFTYEQYF

v_gene: TRBV27
abundance: .
d_gene: .
j_gene: TRBJ2-2
CDR3nt: TGTGCCAGCAACCCCGGGACACTTAACACCGGGGAGCTGTTTTTT
CDR3aa: CASNPGTLNTGELFF

v_gene: TRBV6-1
abundance: .
d_gene: .
j_gene: TRBJ1-6
CDR3nt: TGTGCCAGCAGTGCCGAATTCCCGGGCAGGTTGAGCTCCTATAATTCACCCCTCCACTTT
CDR3aa: CASSAEFPGRLSSYNSPLHF

v_gene: TRBV19
abundance: .
d_gene: .
j_gene: TRBJ2-2
CDR3nt: TGTGCCAGTAGGACCCCCGGATCCACCGGGGAGCTGTTTTTT
CDR3aa: CASRTPGSTGELFF

v_gene: TRBV6-6
abundance: .
d_gene: .
j_gene: TRBJ1-4
CDR3nt: TGTGCCAGCAGTTACTCGACCGGTAATGAAAAACTGTTTTTT
CDR3aa: CASSYSTGNEKLFF

v_gene: TRBV18
abundance: .
d_gene: .
j_gene: TRBJ1-1
CDR3nt: TGTGCCAGCTCACCCAACCGGGAGGCTGAAGCTTTCTTT
CDR3aa: CASSPNREAEAFF

v_gene: TRBV5-1
abundance: once
d_gene: .
j_gene: TRBJ2-7
CDR3nt: TGCGCCAGCAGGTCACAGCGAAGCTCCTACGAGCAGTACTTC
CDR3aa: CASRSQRSSYEQYF

v_gene: TRBV19
abundance: .
d_gene: TRBD1
j_gene: TRBJ2-6
CDR3nt: TGTGCCAGTAGTGGGGCAGGGGGCGTATCTGGGGCCAACGTCCTGACTTTC
CDR3aa: CASSGAGGVSGANVLTF

v_gene: TRBV5-1
abundance: .
d_gene: TRBD2
j_gene: TRBJ2-7
CDR3nt: TGCGCCAGCAGACTCTCTACTAGCGGGGGGGCCCTGCATCCCTACGAGCAGTACTTC
CDR3aa: CASRLSTSGGALHPYEQYF

v_gene: TRBV18
abundance: once
d_gene: .
j_gene: TRBJ1-2
CDR3nt: TGTGCCAGCTCAAGACAATCCTATGGCTACACCTTC
CDR3aa: CASSRQSYGYTF

v_gene: TRBV5-1
abundance: .
d_gene: TRBD2
j_gene: TRBJ2-5
CDR3nt: TGCGCCAGCAGCGCTACGGGGGGAAACCGAGAGACCCAGTACTTC
CDR3aa: CASSATGGNRETQYF

v_gene: TRBV5-1
abundance: .
d_gene: .
j_gene: TRBJ1-5
CDR3nt: TGCGCCAGCAGCTTGTTAATTGTGAATTTT
CDR3aa: CASSLLIVNF

v_gene: TRBV19
abundance: .
d_gene: .
j_gene: TRBJ1-2
CDR3nt: TGTGCCAGTAGTAGATATACAGGAGGGAACTATGGCTACACCTTC
CDR3aa: CASSRYTGGNYGYTF

v_gene: TRBV5-1
abundance: .
d_gene: .
j_gene: TRBJ1-6
CDR3nt: TGCGCCAGCAGCCCGGACGGAGCTGGCTCCTATAATTCACCCCTCCACTTT
CDR3aa: CASSPDGAGSYNSPLHF

v_gene: TRBV7-2
abundance: .
d_gene: .
j_gene: TRBJ2-7
CDR3nt: TGTGCCAGCAGCTTTAAGGTGGGGGGCTTGCTGAGCTCCTACGAGCAGTACTTC
CDR3aa: CASSFKVGGLLSSYEQYF

v_gene: TRBV14
abundance: .
d_gene: TRBD1
j_gene: TRBJ2-2
CDR3nt: TGTGCCAGCAGCCGAGGGACAGGGAACACCGGGGAGCTGTTTTTT
CDR3aa: CASSRGTGNTGELFF

v_gene: TRBV6-6
abundance: .
d_gene: TRBD2
j_gene: TRBJ2-1
CDR3nt: TGTGCCAGCAGTTCGGTAGCGGGGGGCATTCACAATGAGCAGTTCTTC
CDR3aa: CASSSVAGGIHNEQFF

v_gene: TRBV9
abundance: .
d_gene: .
j_gene: TRBJ2-2
CDR3nt: TGTGCCAGCAGCTCCTTACAGGGAGGGACCGGGGAGCTGTTTTTT
CDR3aa: CASSSLQGGTGELFF

v_gene: TRBV6-5
abundance: .
d_gene: .
j_gene: TRBJ1-2
CDR3nt: TGTGCCAGCGAAGGTGGCTACACCTTC
CDR3aa: CASEGGYTF

v_gene: TRBV18
abundance: .
d_gene: .
j_gene: TRBJ1-1
CDR3nt: TGTGCCAGCTCACCCACAGGGCCGTCGAACACTGAAGCTTTCTTT
CDR3aa: CASSPTGPSNTEAFF

v_gene: TRBV7-3
abundance: .
d_gene: TRBD2
j_gene: TRBJ2-2
CDR3nt: TGTGCCAGCAGCCCCTACGGGGGGTCAAACACCGGGGAGCTGTTTTTT
CDR3aa: CASSPYGGSNTGELFF

v_gene: TRBV5-5
abundance: .
d_gene: .
j_gene: TRBJ2-7
CDR3nt: TGTGCCAGCAGCTTGAGGTCTGTTCCGGCTGCTGGTTCATACGAGCAGTACTTC
CDR3aa: CASSLRSVPAAGSYEQYF

v_gene: TRBV5-5
abundance: .
d_gene: .
j_gene: TRBJ2-1
CDR3nt: TGTGCCAGCAGCTTGCTTCCAGGGGCAGACAATGAGCAGTTCTTC
CDR3aa: CASSLLPGADNEQFF

v_gene: TRBV6-6
abundance: .
d_gene: .
j_gene: TRBJ2-5
CDR3nt: TGTGCCAGCAGTTACGGGTACGAGACCCAGTACTTC
CDR3aa: CASSYGYETQYF

v_gene: TRBV6-5
abundance: .
d_gene: .
j_gene: TRBJ2-3
CDR3nt: TGTGCCAGCAGTTACGAGAGGGAACGGGGAACAGATACGCAGTATTTT
CDR3aa: CASSYERERGTDTQYF

v_gene: TRBV11-1
abundance: .
d_gene: .
j_gene: TRBJ2-1
CDR3nt: TGTGCCAGCAGCTTAGGGAGGGGGCACGAGCAGTTCTTC
CDR3aa: CASSLGRGHEQFF

v_gene: TRBV6-5
abundance: .
d_gene: .
j_gene: TRBJ1-2
CDR3nt: TGTGCCAGCAGTTACTCACTGAGGGGCTATGGCTACACCTTC
CDR3aa: CASSYSLRGYGYTF

v_gene: TRBV12-5
abundance: .
d_gene: .
j_gene: TRBJ1-5
CDR3nt: TGTGCTAGTGGTTTGGTAGGTCAGCCCCAGCATTTT
CDR3aa: CASGLVGQPQHF

v_gene: TRBV19
abundance: .
d_gene: .
j_gene: TRBJ1-1
CDR3nt: TGTGCCAGTAAGGGGTACACTGAAGCTTTCTTT
CDR3aa: CASKGYTEAFF

v_gene: TRBV7-9
abundance: .
d_gene: .
j_gene: TRBJ1-6
CDR3nt: TGTGCCCTACGGGACGGCGCTTATAATTCACCCCTCCACTTT
CDR3aa: CALRDGAYNSPLHF

v_gene: TRBV18
abundance: .
d_gene: TRBD2
j_gene: TRBJ2-3
CDR3nt: TGTGCCAGCTCCTCCAGTCCGACTAGCGGCACAGATACGCAGTATTTT
CDR3aa: CASSSSPTSGTDTQYF

v_gene: TRBV2
abundance: .
d_gene: TRBD1
j_gene: TRBJ2-3
CDR3nt: TGTGCCAGCAGTGAACCTCAGGGGGCTGGTACGCAGTATTTT
CDR3aa: CASSEPQGAGTQYF

v_gene: TRBV7-3
abundance: .
d_gene: .
j_gene: TRBJ2-3
CDR3nt: TGTGCCAGCAGCCTAGCCCCAGATACGCAGTATTTT
CDR3aa: CASSLAPDTQYF

v_gene: TRBV5-8
abundance: .
d_gene: .
j_gene: TRBJ1-1
CDR3nt: TGTGCCAGCAGCTTGGTGGGCAGGAACACTGAAGCTTTCTTT
CDR3aa: CASSLVGRNTEAFF

v_gene: TRBV11-2
abundance: .
d_gene: .
j_gene: TRBJ1-2
CDR3nt: TGTGCCAGCAGCTTGGGAGACCAGTATGGGGGCTACACCTTC
CDR3aa: CASSLGDQYGGYTF

v_gene: TRBV7-2
abundance: .
d_gene: .
j_gene: TRBJ2-1
CDR3nt: TGTGCCAGCAGCTTAGGGAGGACGGTCACCCCATCCTTAAATGAGCAGTTCTTC
CDR3aa: CASSLGRTVTPSLNEQFF

v_gene: TRBV6-5
abundance: .
d_gene: .
j_gene: TRBJ1-2
CDR3nt: TGTGCCAGCAGTTACACGAGAAGGGTTCGGTATGGCTACACCTTC
CDR3aa: CASSYTRRVRYGYTF

v_gene: TRBV15
abundance: .
d_gene: .
j_gene: TRBJ2-7
CDR3nt: TGTGCCACCAGCAAGAACCGACTACTCTCCGAGCAGTACTTC
CDR3aa: CATSKNRLLSEQYF

v_gene: TRBV5-1
abundance: once
d_gene: TRBD1
j_gene: TRBJ1-1
CDR3nt: TGCGCCAGCAGCCTTCACAGGGGGCAAGTGGACACTGAAGCTTTCTTT
CDR3aa: CASSLHRGQVDTEAFF

v_gene: TRBV7-8
abundance: .
d_gene: TRBD2
j_gene: TRBJ2-2
CDR3nt: TGTGCCAGCAGTCCTAGCGGGGCCCAGCGGGTGTTTTTT
CDR3aa: CASSPSGAQRVFF

v_gene: TRBV27
abundance: .
d_gene: TRBD1
j_gene: TRBJ1-5
CDR3nt: TGTGCCAGCCGGGACAGGGGGGACCATAGCAATCAGCCCCAGCATTTT
CDR3aa: CASRDRGDHSNQPQHF

v_gene: TRBV4-1
abundance: .
d_gene: .
j_gene: TRBJ1-4
CDR3nt: TGCGCCAGCAGCAGCGGCATAGGGTGGGACGAAAAACTGTTTTTT
CDR3aa: CASSSGIGWDEKLFF

v_gene: TRBV7-3
abundance: .
d_gene: .
j_gene: TRBJ2-7
CDR3nt: TGTGCCAGCAGCTTAACCTCTGGCAGCCACGAGCAGTACTTC
CDR3aa: CASSLTSGSHEQYF

v_gene: TRBV6-5
abundance: .
d_gene: .
j_gene: TRBJ1-2
CDR3nt: TGTGCCAGCAGTTACTCAGGGGGGGGTGGCTACACCTTC
CDR3aa: CASSYSGGGGYTF